This T cell receptor (beta chain) is drawn from a study of T cell responses to AZD1222 COVID-19 vaccine. The table came from immunoSEQ multiplex PCR; TCRdb's copy has only in-frame clones and leaves some out. The table shows more than 80,000 clones, with approximately 85% occurring only once. Trimming cost V 3 bases and J 5 bases, with 10 bases left between them. Germline V gene data show CDR1 as LNHDA and CDR2 as SQIVND (reference sequence). The CDR3 is 13 amino acids. Concerning this clone itself: Its antigen is not identified. Other DNA sequences in the same sample also yield this CDR3.

General study results and limits: Repertoires were obtained only post-peak T cell response. Receipt of two AZD1222 doses was followed by a rise in Spike-specific TCR breadth and depth.

Here the sequenced sample was peripheral blood, taken 28 days after the second AZD1222 dose. This receptor was identified in an adult who received the AZD1222 COVID-19 vaccine. The rearrangement joins TRBV19 to TRBJ2-5; D is possibly TRBD1 (5 bases). CDR3 DNA sequence: TGTGCCAGTAGTATTAATAGGGGTGAGACCCAGTACTTC. It translates to CASSINRGETQYF.